This is a list of T cell receptor beta chains from one sample in a study of radiotherapy plus CTLA-4 blockade in lung cancer. Here immunoSEQ multiplex PCR was the method, and the copy in TCRdb shows in-frame clones only, minus some. The repertoire includes 70,000 to 90,000 clones, approximately 80% of them detected once, and 7% to 8.5% sits in the top ten. This material consisted of peripheral blood, taken from a patient treated with radiotherapy plus ipilimumab. The receptors come from a human donor with non-small cell lung cancer who had a complete response to radiotherapy plus ipilimumab. The CDR3 runs from the conserved cysteine through the conserved F or W. D genes are given only for firm matches. A clone size is listed for some rows: how often the clone was seen (once, few, many), or a class if it is expanded.

J gene | V gene | D gene | clone size | CDR3 DNA | CDR3 protein
TRBJ1-5 | TRBV7-8 | . | . | TGTGCCAGCGGCGACAGGTGGAGGGGATCACCCCAGCATTTT | CASGDRWRGSPQHF
TRBJ1-5 | TRBV10-2 | . | . | TGCGCCAGCAGTGTTGGAGGGACTAATCAGCCCCAGCATTTT | CASSVGGTNQPQHF
TRBJ2-2 | TRBV5-4 | . | . | TGTGCCAGCAGCTTGGGCCCGACTCGGGACACCGGGGAGCTGTTTTTT | CASSLGPTRDTGELFF
TRBJ1-1 | TRBV25-1 | . | . | TGTGCCAGCAGTGACCCCCGAAGCCTCTACACTGAAGCTTTCTTT | CASSDPRSLYTEAFF
TRBJ2-1 | TRBV7-2 | TRBD2 | once | TGTGCCAGCAGCCTAGCCCCGGCGGGGGGCGACAATGAGCAGTTCTTC | CASSLAPAGGDNEQFF
TRBJ1-1 | TRBV7-2 | TRBD1 | . | TGTGCCAGCAGGACCCCAGGGGGAGCCGAAGCTTTCTTT | CASRTPGGAEAFF
TRBJ1-5 | TRBV30 | . | . | TGTGCCTGGAGTGTAATGTCCCCCGCCCTGGGGGCCCACCAAAATCAGCCCCAGCATTTT | CAWSVMSPALGAHQNQPQHF
TRBJ1-1 | TRBV27 | . | . | TGTGCCAGCAGTTTTTCCGCCCGGACTGAAGCTTTCTTT | CASSFSARTEAFF
TRBJ2-1 | TRBV19 | TRBD1 | . | TGTGCCACCCACTCCTACCCGGGACAGGGGGCTCATGAGCAGTTCTTC | CATHSYPGQGAHEQFF
TRBJ1-2 | TRBV20-1 | . | . | TGCAGTGCTGGCCCGTTCTATGGCTACACCTTC | CSAGPFYGYTF
TRBJ2-1 | TRBV15 | TRBD2 | . | TGTGCCACCAGCAGAGACCCACCGGGACTAGCGGGGTACAATGAGCAGTTCTTC | CATSRDPPGLAGYNEQFF
TRBJ1-2 | TRBV30 | . | . | TGTGCCTGGAGCCGGGACGGGACTAACTATGGCTACACCTTC | CAWSRDGTNYGYTF
TRBJ1-2 | TRBV19 | . | . | TGTGCCAGTAGTAATTGGGACATTAACTATGGCTACACCTTC | CASSNWDINYGYTF
TRBJ1-1 | TRBV6-6 | . | . | TGTGCCAGCAGTTACTACAGGGACACTGAAGCTTTCTTT | CASSYYRDTEAFF
TRBJ2-1 | TRBV2 | . | . | TGTGCCAGCAGTGAACGCGGGGGCCAATACAATGAGCAGTTCTTC | CASSERGGQYNEQFF